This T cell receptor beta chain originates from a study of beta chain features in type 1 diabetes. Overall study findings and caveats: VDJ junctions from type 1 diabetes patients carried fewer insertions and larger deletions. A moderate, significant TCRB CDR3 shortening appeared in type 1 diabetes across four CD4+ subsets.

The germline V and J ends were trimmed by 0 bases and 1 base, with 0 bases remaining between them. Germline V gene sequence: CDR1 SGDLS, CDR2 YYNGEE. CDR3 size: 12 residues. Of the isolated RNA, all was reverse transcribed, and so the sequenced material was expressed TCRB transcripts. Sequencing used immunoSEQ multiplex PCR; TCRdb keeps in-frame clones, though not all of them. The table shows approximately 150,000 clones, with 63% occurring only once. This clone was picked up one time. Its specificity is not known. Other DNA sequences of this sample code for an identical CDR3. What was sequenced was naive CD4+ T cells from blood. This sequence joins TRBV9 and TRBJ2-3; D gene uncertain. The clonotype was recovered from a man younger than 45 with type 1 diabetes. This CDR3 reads CASSVGTDTQYF. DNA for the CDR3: TGTGCCAGCAGCGTAGGCACAGATACGCAGTATTTT.